This T cell receptor beta chain was identified during a study of shared clonotypes between healthy human individuals. Of note for this clone: Its specificity is not known.

Study-wide findings and caveats: Investigators expected sequencing depth to affect clonotype sharing among donors.

Per germline, CDR1 MNHEY and CDR2 SMNVEV (reference sequence). This CDR3 contains 16 residues. V lost 2 bases and J 0 bases, leaving 13 bases between the germline ends. Deep was the level used in running the assay. Original analysis: ImmunoSEQ only sent back junction sequences with no quality scores, so filtering was done differently. This table comes from immunoSEQ multiplex PCR, and its TCRdb copy is limited to in-frame clones, with some not included. The DNA was the basis for D and trimming; V, J and clone size are from that table. The sample contains about 480,000 clones, 60% to 80% of which appear only once.

The J gene is TRBJ2-5, the V gene TRBV27; D tentatively fits TRBD1 or TRBD2 (5 bases each). The clonotype comes from a woman between 35 and 50 years old in good health. Some clones in this sample may be carry-over from other donors' samples. The sample taken for sequencing was PBMCs. The CDR3 loop is CASSLIGTAYQETQYF. The CDR3 coding sequence is TGTGCCAGCAGTTTAATAGGGACGGCCTACCAAGAGACCCAGTACTTC.